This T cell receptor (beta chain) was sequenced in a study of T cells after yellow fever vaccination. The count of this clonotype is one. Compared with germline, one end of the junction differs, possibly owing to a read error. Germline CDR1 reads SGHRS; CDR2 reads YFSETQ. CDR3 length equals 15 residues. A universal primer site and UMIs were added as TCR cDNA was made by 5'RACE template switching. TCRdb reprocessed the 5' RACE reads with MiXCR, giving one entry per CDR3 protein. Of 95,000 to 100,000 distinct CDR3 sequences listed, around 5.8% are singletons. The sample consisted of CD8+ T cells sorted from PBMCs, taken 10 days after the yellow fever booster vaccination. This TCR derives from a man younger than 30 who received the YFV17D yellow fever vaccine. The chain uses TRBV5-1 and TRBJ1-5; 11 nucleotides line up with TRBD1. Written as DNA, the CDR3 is TGCGCCAGCAGCTTGGGGACAGGGGGCATGCAGCCCCTGCATTTT. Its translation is CASSLGTGGMQPLHF.